The entry below describes one TCR beta chain. Its antigen is as yet unknown. This sample stems from a study of siplizumab effects on memory and regulatory T cells. Notes on the study in general: With siplizumab, Treg-derived clones averaged about 70% of mappable alloreactive CD4+ clones, versus 26.9% in controls. The majority of clones, roughly 75-97% of proliferating CD4+ or CD8+ clones, lacked an assignable naive or memory phenotype.

CDR3 size: 15 residues. Germline V gives CDR1 SEHNR, CDR2 FQNEAQ (reference sequence). V lost 7 bases, J lost 9 bases, and 22 bases lay in between. TCRdb's table, derived via immunoSEQ multiplex PCR, lists solely in-frame clones and lacks some. The top ten hold roughly 1.3% of the sample, which has 99,000 or so clones, 90% to 95% seen once. This rearrangement joins TRBV7-9 to TRBJ2-1; a weak D match, TRBD1 (6 bases). The specimen sequenced was non-Treg CD4+ T cells sorted from blood. The sequence came from a human donor in good health. This chain's CDR3 is CASTATWQGSAEQFF. CDR3 DNA: TGTGCCAGCACTGCGACCTGGCAGGGGAGTGCTGAGCAGTTCTTC.